Sequencing of this T cell receptor beta chain was carried out in a study of T cell responses to AZD1222 COVID-19 vaccine. Study-wide results and limits: Of spike-specific TCRs, nearly half reportedly target regions left unmutated in variants. The study sampled repertoires only after the peak T cell response. Spike-wide coverage was observed for vaccine-associated CD4 TCRs, with dominant responses at 160-218 and 743-854.

TCRdb keeps only in-frame clones here, not all; method: immunoSEQ multiplex PCR. Of about 160,000 clones detected, 92% appear once; the ten largest clones hold approximately 0.98%. Concerning this clone: Its antigen remains unknown.

Whether given at about 4 or about 12 weeks, second doses were pooled. The input for sequencing was peripheral blood, taken 28 days after the second AZD1222 dose. This clonotype originated in an adult who received the AZD1222 COVID-19 vaccine.

CDR3 amino acids: CASSDLSRGVGYTQYF. As DNA, the CDR3 is TGTGCCAGCAGTGATCTTAGTAGGGGGGTTGGTTATACGCAGTATTTT. The chain has TRBV6-1 and TRBJ2-3; D possibly matches TRBD1 or TRBD2 (6 bases each). V was pared by 3 bases and J by 7 bases, with 20 bases between. Germline V gene lookup returns CDR1 MNHNS and CDR2 SASEGT. The CDR3 extends over 16 amino acids.